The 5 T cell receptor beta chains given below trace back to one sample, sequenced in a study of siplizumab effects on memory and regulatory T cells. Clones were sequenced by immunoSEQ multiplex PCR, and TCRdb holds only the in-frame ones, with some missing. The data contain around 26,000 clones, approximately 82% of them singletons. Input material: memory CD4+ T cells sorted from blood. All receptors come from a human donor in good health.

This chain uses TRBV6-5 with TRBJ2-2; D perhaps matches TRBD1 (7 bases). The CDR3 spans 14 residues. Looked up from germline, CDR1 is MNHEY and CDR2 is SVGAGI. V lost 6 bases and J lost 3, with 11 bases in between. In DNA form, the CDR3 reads TGTGCCAGCAGGGAGGGGGCGTACACCGGGGAGCTGTTTTTT. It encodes CASREGAYTGELFF.

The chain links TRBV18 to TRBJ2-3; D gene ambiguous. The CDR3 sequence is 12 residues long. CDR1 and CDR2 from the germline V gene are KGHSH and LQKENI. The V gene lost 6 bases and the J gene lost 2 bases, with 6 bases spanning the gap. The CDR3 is CASSPDTDTQYF. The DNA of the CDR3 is TGTGCCAGCTCCCCTGACACAGATACGCAGTATTTT.

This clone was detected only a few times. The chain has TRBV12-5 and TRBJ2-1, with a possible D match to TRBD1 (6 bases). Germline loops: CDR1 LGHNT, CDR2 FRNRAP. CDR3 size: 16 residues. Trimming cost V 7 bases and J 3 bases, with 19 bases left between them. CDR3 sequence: CASAARGLGGYNEQFF. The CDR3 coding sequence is TGTGCTAGTGCCGCGAGAGGGTTAGGGGGCTACAATGAGCAGTTCTTC. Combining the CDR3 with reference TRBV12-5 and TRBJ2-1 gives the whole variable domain DARVTQTPRHKVTEMGQEVTMRCQPILGHNTVFWYRQTMMQGLELLAYFRNRAPLDDSGMPKDRFSAEMPDATLATLKIQPSEPRDSAVYFCASAARGLGGYNEQFFGPGTRLTVL.

The CDR3 nucleotides read TGTGCCTCCGGACAGGGAGATGGAAACACCATATATTTT. Translation: CASGQGDGNTIYF. V gene TRBV30 combines with J gene TRBJ1-3; 8 bases match TRBD1. The CDR3 runs to 13 residues. The V and J ends lost 7 bases and 3 bases, in that order; junction bases with no gene match: 5. Looked up from germline, CDR1 is GTSNPN and CDR2 is SVGIG (reference sequence).

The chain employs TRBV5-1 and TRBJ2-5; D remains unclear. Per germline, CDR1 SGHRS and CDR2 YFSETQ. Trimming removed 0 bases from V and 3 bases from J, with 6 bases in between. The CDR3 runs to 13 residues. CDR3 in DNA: TGCGCCAGCAGCTTGGGCGGAGAAGAGACCCAGTACTTC. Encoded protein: CASSLGGEETQYF.